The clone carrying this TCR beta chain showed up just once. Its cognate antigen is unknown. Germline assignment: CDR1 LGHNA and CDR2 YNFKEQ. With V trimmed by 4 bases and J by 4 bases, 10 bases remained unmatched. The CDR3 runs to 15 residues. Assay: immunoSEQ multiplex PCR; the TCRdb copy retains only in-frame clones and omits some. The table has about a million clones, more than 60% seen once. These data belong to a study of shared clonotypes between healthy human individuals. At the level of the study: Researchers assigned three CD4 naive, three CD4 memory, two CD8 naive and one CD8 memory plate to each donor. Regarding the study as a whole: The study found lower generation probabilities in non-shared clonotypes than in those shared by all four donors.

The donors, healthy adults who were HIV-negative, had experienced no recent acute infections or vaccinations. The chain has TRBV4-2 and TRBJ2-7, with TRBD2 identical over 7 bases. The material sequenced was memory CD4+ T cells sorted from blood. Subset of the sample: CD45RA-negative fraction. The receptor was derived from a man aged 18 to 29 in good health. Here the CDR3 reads CASSLAGTTIYEQYF. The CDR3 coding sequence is TGTGCCAGCAGCCTAGCCGGGACTACGATTTACGAGCAGTACTTC.